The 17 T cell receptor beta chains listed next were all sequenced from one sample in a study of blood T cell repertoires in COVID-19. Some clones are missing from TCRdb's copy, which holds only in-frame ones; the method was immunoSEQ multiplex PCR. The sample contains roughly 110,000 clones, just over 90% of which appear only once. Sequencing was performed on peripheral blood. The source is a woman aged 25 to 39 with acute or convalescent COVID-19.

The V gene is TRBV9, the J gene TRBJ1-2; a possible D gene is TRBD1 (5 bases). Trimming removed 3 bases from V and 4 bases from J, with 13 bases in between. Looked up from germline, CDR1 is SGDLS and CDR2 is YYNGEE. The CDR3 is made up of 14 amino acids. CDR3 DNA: TGTGCCAGCAGCGCCGCTACAGGAGTCTATGGCTACACCTTC. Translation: CASSAATGVYGYTF. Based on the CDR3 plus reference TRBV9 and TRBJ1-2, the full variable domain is DSGVTQTPKHLITATGQRVTLRCSPRSGDLSVYWYQQSLDQGLQFLIQYYNGEERAKGNILERFSAQQFPDLHSELNLSSLELGDSALYFCASSAATGVYGYTFGSGTRLTVV.

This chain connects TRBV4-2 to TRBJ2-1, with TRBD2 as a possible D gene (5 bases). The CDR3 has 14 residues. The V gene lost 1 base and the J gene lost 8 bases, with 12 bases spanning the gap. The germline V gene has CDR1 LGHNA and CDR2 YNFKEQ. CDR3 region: CASSQVVAGDEQFF. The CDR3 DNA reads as TGTGCCAGCAGCCAAGTAGTGGCGGGCGATGAGCAGTTCTTC.

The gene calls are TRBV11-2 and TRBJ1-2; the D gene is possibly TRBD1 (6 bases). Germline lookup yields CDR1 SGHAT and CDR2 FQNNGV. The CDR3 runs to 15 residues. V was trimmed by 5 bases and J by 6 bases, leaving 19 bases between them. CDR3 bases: TGTGCCAGCAGCCCATACACATGGACAGAGGATGGCTACACCTTC. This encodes CASSPYTWTEDGYTF.

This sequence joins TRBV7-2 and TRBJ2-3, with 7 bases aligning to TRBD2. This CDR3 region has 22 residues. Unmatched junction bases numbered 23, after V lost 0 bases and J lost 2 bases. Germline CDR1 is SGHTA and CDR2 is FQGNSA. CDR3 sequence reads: CASSLAGTPTGGLPYSTDTQYF. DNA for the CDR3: TGTGCCAGCAGCTTAGCCGGGACTCCTACCGGGGGACTACCTTACTCCACAGATACGCAGTATTTT.

The CDR3 coding sequence is TGTGCCACCAGCAGAGATAAGGGCAGGGCCGGAAACACCATATATTTT. Protein: CATSRDKGRAGNTIYF. The chain recombines TRBV15 with TRBJ1-3; maybe TRBD1 (5 bases). CDR1 LNHNV and CDR2 YYDKDF come from the germline V gene (reference sequence). The CDR3 is 16 residues long. V lost 0 bases to trimming and J lost 4 bases, with 13 bases between them.

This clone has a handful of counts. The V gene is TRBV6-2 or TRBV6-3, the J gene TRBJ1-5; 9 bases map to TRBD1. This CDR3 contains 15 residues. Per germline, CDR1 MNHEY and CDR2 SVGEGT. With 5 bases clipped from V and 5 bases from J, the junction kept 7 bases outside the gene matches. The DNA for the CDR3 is TGTGCCAGCAGTGCCACAGGGGGCGCTTATCAGCCCCAGCATTTT. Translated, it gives CASSATGGAYQPQHF.

This chain's CDR3 is CAWSVRDGYTF. The CDR3 nucleotides read TGTGCCTGGAGTGTACGGGATGGCTACACCTTC. The V gene is TRBV30, the J gene TRBJ1-2; D unclear. CDR3 size: 11 residues. Germline-derived CDR1 and CDR2 are GTSNPN and SVGIG (reference sequence). V lost 0 bases and J lost 6, with 5 bases in between.

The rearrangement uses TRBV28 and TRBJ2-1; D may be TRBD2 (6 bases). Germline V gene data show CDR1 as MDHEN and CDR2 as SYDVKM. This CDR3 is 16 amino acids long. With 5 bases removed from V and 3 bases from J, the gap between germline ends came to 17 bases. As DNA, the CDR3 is TGTGCCAGCAGTAGACCCGGGACTCACCACTACAATGAGCAGTTCTTC. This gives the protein CASSRPGTHHYNEQFF.

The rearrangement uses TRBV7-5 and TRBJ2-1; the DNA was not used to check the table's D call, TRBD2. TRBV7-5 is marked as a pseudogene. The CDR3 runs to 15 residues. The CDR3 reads CARSLEEGSYNEQFF. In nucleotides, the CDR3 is TGTGCCAGAAGCTTAGAGGAGGGCTCCTACAATGAGCAGTTCTTC.

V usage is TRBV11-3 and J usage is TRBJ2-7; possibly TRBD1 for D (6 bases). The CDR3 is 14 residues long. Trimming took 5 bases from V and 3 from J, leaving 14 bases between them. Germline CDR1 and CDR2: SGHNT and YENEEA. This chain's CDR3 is CASSPQGELYEQYF. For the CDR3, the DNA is TGTGCCAGCAGCCCACAGGGAGAGCTCTACGAGCAGTACTTC.

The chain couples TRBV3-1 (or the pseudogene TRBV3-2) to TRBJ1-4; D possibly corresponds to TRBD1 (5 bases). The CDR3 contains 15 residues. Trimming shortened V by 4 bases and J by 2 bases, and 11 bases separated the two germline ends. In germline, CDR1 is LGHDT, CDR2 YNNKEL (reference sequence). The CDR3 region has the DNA TGTGCCAGCAGCCGCATCGGGGGGACTAATGAAAAACTGTTTTTT. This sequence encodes CASSRIGGTNEKLFF.

CDR3 DNA sequence: TGCGCCAGCAGCACCCCGGGACAGAACTATGGCTACACCTTC. Translated, it gives CASSTPGQNYGYTF. The chain carries TRBV5-1 and TRBJ1-2; 7 bases match TRBD1. Germline V gives CDR1 SGHRS, CDR2 YFSETQ. The CDR3 extends over 14 amino acids. V shed 4 bases and J 2 bases; nucleotides not matched to a gene: 5.

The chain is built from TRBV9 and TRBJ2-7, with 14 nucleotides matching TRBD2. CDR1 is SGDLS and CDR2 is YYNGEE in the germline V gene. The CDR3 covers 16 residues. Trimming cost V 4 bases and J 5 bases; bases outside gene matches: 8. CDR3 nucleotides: TGTGCCAGCAGCCCAGGGACTAGCGGGAGAGGGGACGAGCAGTACTTC. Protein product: CASSPGTSGRGDEQYF.

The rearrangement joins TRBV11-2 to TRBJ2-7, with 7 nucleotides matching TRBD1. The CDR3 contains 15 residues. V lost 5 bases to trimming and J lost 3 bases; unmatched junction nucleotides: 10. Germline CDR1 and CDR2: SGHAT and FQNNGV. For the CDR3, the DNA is TGTGCCAGCAGCGAGGGCCTGGGACAGATCTACGAGCAGTACTTC. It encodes CASSEGLGQIYEQYF.

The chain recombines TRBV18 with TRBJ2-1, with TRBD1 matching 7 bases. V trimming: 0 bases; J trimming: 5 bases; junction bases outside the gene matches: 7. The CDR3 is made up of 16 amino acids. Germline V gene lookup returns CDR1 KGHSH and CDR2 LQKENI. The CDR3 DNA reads TGTGCCAGCTCACCACCTACAGGGGACCCACACAATGAGCAGTTCTTC. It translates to CASSPPTGDPHNEQFF.

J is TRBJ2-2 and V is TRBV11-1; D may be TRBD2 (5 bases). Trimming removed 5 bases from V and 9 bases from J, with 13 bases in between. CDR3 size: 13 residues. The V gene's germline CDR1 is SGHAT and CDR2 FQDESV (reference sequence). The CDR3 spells CASSPGEWRELFF. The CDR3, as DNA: TGTGCCAGCAGCCCCGGGGAGTGGAGGGAGCTGTTTTTT.

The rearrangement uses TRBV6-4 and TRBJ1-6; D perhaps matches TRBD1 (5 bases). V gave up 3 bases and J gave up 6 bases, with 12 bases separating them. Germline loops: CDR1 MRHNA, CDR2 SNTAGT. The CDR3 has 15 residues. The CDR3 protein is CASSEGPAPNSPLHF. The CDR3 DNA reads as TGTGCCAGCAGTGAGGGGCCCGCCCCTAATTCACCCCTCCACTTT.